The 3 T cell receptor beta chains given below trace back to one sample, sequenced in a study of T cell responses to AZD1222 COVID-19 vaccine. Only in-frame clones appear in the TCRdb table, and some are missing; sequencing was by immunoSEQ multiplex PCR. The sample has approximately 100,000 clones; 70% to 90% are singletons. This material consisted of peripheral blood, taken on day 0 of AZD1222 vaccination. These receptor sequences come from an adult in good health.

This chain links TRBV10-3 with TRBJ1-5, with D unresolved. CDR3 length equals 13 residues. Germline CDR1 reads ENHRY; CDR2 reads SYGVKD. V lost 5 bases and J lost 4, with 9 bases in between. The CDR3 coding sequence is TGTGCCATCAGTCGGGATCTTAATCAGCCCCAGCATTTT. It translates to CAISRDLNQPQHF.

The chain combines TRBV3-1 (or the pseudogene TRBV3-2) with TRBJ2-7, with D possibly TRBD2 on 6 matching bases. The CDR3 runs 16 residues. Between the trimmed V and J ends, which lost 4 bases and 0 bases, there was a span of 16 bases. Germline V CDR1 and CDR2: LGHDT, YNNKEL (reference sequence). As DNA, the CDR3 is TGTGCCAGCAGCCCAATACTAGCCCCGATCTCCTACGAGCAGTACTTC. It yields the protein CASSPILAPISYEQYF.

The rearrangement links TRBV28 to TRBJ1-1, with D possibly matching TRBD1 (6 bases). This CDR3 has 15 amino acids. Germline CDR1 is MDHEN and CDR2 is SYDVKM. The V gene lost 7 bases and the J gene lost 1 base, with 16 bases spanning the gap. The CDR3 nucleotides read TGTGCCAGCACCTGGGGGGCAGGGTCGAACACTGAAGCTTTCTTT. Protein: CASTWGAGSNTEAFF.